This is a list of T cell receptor beta chains from one sample in a study of T cell responses to AZD1222 COVID-19 vaccine. Generated by immunoSEQ multiplex PCR, the TCRdb table keeps only in-frame clones and is missing some. The sample contains over 95,000 clones, roughly nine tenths of which appear only once. The source was peripheral blood, collected on day 0 of AZD1222 vaccination. These receptors were taken from an adult in good health. The CDR3 runs from the conserved cysteine through the conserved F or W. The order of the fields is V gene, J gene, clone size, D gene, CDR3 protein. The D gene is left open where the match is weak. For some rows the clone size is stated as once, few or many, or as a class when expanded; others skip it.

V: TRBV7-2
J: TRBJ1-5
size: -
D: -
CDR3: CASSLAYQPQHF

V: TRBV15
J: TRBJ2-1
size: -
D: -
CDR3: CATSTGPNEQFF

V: TRBV19
J: TRBJ1-2
size: once
D: -
CDR3: CASHLGGSYGYTF

V: TRBV5-1
J: TRBJ2-7
size: -
D: -
CDR3: CASSLAGGGPYEQYF

V: TRBV6-5
J: TRBJ1-2
size: once
D: -
CDR3: CASSSLPPRGKGYTF

V: TRBV7-9
J: TRBJ1-6
size: -
D: -
CDR3: CASSLSGDSPLHF

V: TRBV30
J: TRBJ2-1
size: -
D: TRBD2
CDR3: CAWSWQRESNEQFF

V: TRBV10-3
J: TRBJ1-1
size: -
D: -
CDR3: CAIRGPRGENTEAFF

V: TRBV20-1
J: TRBJ1-6
size: -
D: -
CDR3: CSARYGQPLHF

V: TRBV20-1
J: TRBJ2-3
size: -
D: -
CDR3: CSGLLFDTQYF

V: TRBV5-1
J: TRBJ1-1
size: -
D: -
CDR3: CASTNNPQLEAFF

V: TRBV2
J: TRBJ2-7
size: -
D: TRBD1
CDR3: CASSESATGLQHRNF

V: TRBV7-9
J: TRBJ2-1
size: -
D: -
CDR3: CASSSEYSKSSYNEQFF

V: TRBV3-1/TRBV3-2
J: TRBJ1-5
size: -
D: -
CDR3: CASSLRGFNQPQHF

V: TRBV4-1
J: TRBJ1-1
size: -
D: TRBD1
CDR3: CASSQSPGGNTEAFF

V: TRBV7-2
J: TRBJ2-7
size: -
D: -
CDR3: CASSLDGLSPYEQYF

V: TRBV5-1
J: TRBJ2-7
size: -
D: -
CDR3: CASSLSQGTGYEQYF